What follows are 17 T cell receptor beta chains derived from one specimen sequenced in a study of cytomegalovirus exposure and HLA in healthy donors. In the PCR, 60 Vbeta and 13 Jbeta primers were used. The assay was immunoSEQ multiplex PCR, and TCRdb's table has in-frame clones only and misses some. The sample holds approximately 220,000 clones, roughly 80% seen once. The material sequenced was PBMCs. The receptor source for this set is a man in his forties in good health and CMV-seropositive.

The chain links TRBV19 to TRBJ2-5; tentative D call: TRBD2 (6 bases). The length of the CDR3 is 13 residues. The V end was cut by 1 base, the J end by 5 bases, with 8 bases between. Germline loops: CDR1 LNHDA, CDR2 SQIVND (reference sequence). DNA of the CDR3: TGTGCCAGTAGTATAGCGGCGGGGGAGACCCAGTACTTC. Its translation is CASSIAAGETQYF.

This sequence joins TRBV10-3 and TRBJ2-1; 7 bases are a match to TRBD2. Germline V gene lookup returns CDR1 ENHRY and CDR2 SYGVKD. The CDR3 has 13 amino acids. The trim removed 0 bases at V and 9 bases at J, leaving 2 bases unmatched. DNA for the CDR3: TGTGCCATCAGTGAGTCGGGGAGGGGTGAGCAGTTCTTC. Amino acid sequence: CAISESGRGEQFF.

This clone has just a few counts. The V and J genes are TRBV11-3 and TRBJ2-3, with TRBD2 matching over 7 bases. CDR3 length equals 15 residues. CDR1 and CDR2 (germline): SGHNT, YENEEA. Trimming at V came to 2 bases and at J to 3 bases, leaving 5 bases not matched to a gene. The CDR3 coding sequence is TGTGCCAGCAGCTTAACTGGACTAGGGACAGATACGCAGTATTTT. Its protein product is CASSLTGLGTDTQYF.

This clone was seen a few times. The J gene is TRBJ2-1, the V gene TRBV30; 8 nucleotides match TRBD2. Losses at the gene ends were 1 base for V and 10 bases for J; bases not matched to a gene: 6. This CDR3 is 13 amino acids long. Germline CDR1 and CDR2: GTSNPN and SVGIG (reference sequence). The CDR3 is CAWSGWPGGEQFF. CDR3 sequence (DNA): TGTGCCTGGAGTGGTTGGCCGGGGGGGGAGCAGTTCTTC.

The chain couples TRBV14 to TRBJ1-1, with D tentatively TRBD1 (5 bases). The CDR3 consists of 13 residues. Deletions cut 5 bases from V and 5 bases from J, with 12 bases between. Germline-derived CDR1 and CDR2 are SGHDN and FVKESK. The CDR3 DNA sequence: TGTGCCAGCAGCAACGGACAAACGACTGAAGCTTTCTTT. Translating it yields CASSNGQTTEAFF.

V gene TRBV6-1 combines with J gene TRBJ1-1; D is uncertain. CDR1 and CDR2 from the germline V gene are MNHNS and SASEGT. This CDR3 has 15 amino acids. V dropped 1 base and J dropped 0 bases, with 9 bases sitting between them. CDR3 in amino acids: CASSEVSHMNTEAFF. The DNA for the CDR3 is TGTGCCAGCAGTGAAGTATCACACATGAACACTGAAGCTTTCTTT.

The chain has TRBV30 and TRBJ2-1, with D maybe TRBD1 (7 bases). CDR1 GTSNPN and CDR2 SVGIG come from the germline V gene (reference sequence). This CDR3 spans 13 amino acids. Trimming cost V 4 bases and J 4 bases, with 11 bases left between them. The CDR3 sequence is CAWMAGGYNEQFF. CDR3 sequence (DNA): TGTGCCTGGATGGCAGGGGGGTACAATGAGCAGTTCTTC.

The chain combines TRBV11-2 with TRBJ2-1, with TRBD2 matching 8 bases. The CDR3 contains 17 residues. Germline assignment: CDR1 SGHAT and CDR2 FQNNGV. Unmatched junction bases numbered 11, after V lost 4 bases and J lost 3 bases. CDR3 region: CASSSRSGIDFYNEQFF. DNA for the CDR3: TGTGCCAGCAGCTCCCGTAGCGGGATAGATTTCTACAATGAGCAGTTCTTC.

V is TRBV6-5 and J is TRBJ2-1; D is undetermined. CDR3 length: 14 residues. Germline CDR1 and CDR2: MNHEY and SVGAGI. The ends were cut back, 4 bases at V and 7 bases at J, with 14 bases in the middle. CDR3 coding DNA: TGTGCCAGCAGTTTCAGTCGTGCATGGAATGAGCAGTTCTTC. It specifies CASSFSRAWNEQFF.

This clone appeared a single time. The genes are TRBV30 and TRBJ2-3; D is undetermined. The CDR3 loop spans 11 amino acids. CDR1 GTSNPN and CDR2 SVGIG come from the germline V gene (reference sequence). Trimming pared 3 bases from V and 7 bases from J, leaving 8 bases between. CDR3 DNA: TGTGCCTGGAGCGCGTCACATACGCAGTATTTT. Protein: CAWSASHTQYF.

The rearrangement uses TRBV5-1 and TRBJ2-7; 13 nucleotides line up with TRBD2. V lost 4 bases to trimming and J lost 1 base; unmatched junction nucleotides: 11. CDR3 length: 18 residues. CDR1 and CDR2 (germline): SGHRS, YFSETQ. The DNA for the CDR3 is TGCGCCAGCAGCCCCTGGACTAGCGGGAGTGCGGCGTCCTACGAGCAGTACTTC. Translating gives CASSPWTSGSAASYEQYF.

The genes are TRBV11-3 and TRBJ2-3; weak D call: TRBD2 (6 bases). V gave up 0 bases and J gave up 5 bases, with 6 bases separating them. This CDR3 has 13 amino acids. Germline CDR1 reads SGHNT; CDR2 reads YENEEA. The CDR3 sequence is CASSLEGGDTQYF. The CDR3 coding sequence is TGTGCCAGCAGCTTAGAGGGGGGAGATACGCAGTATTTT.

The V gene is TRBV6-6, the J gene TRBJ1-1; D remains unclear. Germline V gives CDR1 MNHNY, CDR2 SVGAGI (reference sequence). CDR3 length equals 14 residues. V was trimmed by 6 bases and J by 3 bases, leaving 14 bases between them. In DNA, the CDR3 is TGTGCCAGCAGCTATCCTCGGGGATACACTGAAGCTTTCTTT. It specifies CASSYPRGYTEAFF.

The chain links TRBV7-8 to TRBJ1-2; D is ambiguous. V was shortened by 1 base and J by 8 bases, with 11 bases between the two germline ends. CDR1 is SGHVS and CDR2 is FQNEAQ in the germline V gene. The CDR3 totals 13 residues. The CDR3 loop reads CASSLVAGKGYTF. The CDR3 nucleotides read TGTGCCAGCAGCTTAGTTGCCGGGAAGGGCTACACCTTC.

Concerning this clone: The sample carries other DNA sequences with the same CDR3. The J gene is TRBJ1-2, the V gene TRBV2; TRBD1 matches at 7 bases. The CDR3 consists of 13 residues. Germline V gene sequence: CDR1 SNHLY, CDR2 FYNNEI. This chain's CDR3 is CASLGQVLYGYTF. DNA for the CDR3: TGTGCTAGCCTTGGACAGGTACTCTATGGCTACACCTTC.

The gene calls are TRBV27 and TRBJ1-6; 9 bases are a match to TRBD1. CDR3 length equals 18 residues. V lost 5 bases, J lost 4 bases, and 12 bases stayed unmatched. Germline CDR1 and CDR2: MNHEY and SMNVEV (reference sequence). CDR3: CASSLLGQGVGYNSPLHF. CDR3 DNA sequence: TGTGCCAGCAGTCTCCTGGGACAGGGCGTCGGGTATAATTCACCCCTCCACTTT.

The rearrangement uses TRBV7-9 and TRBJ2-7; tentatively, D is TRBD2 (5 bases). Trimming took off 5 bases at V and 5 bases at J, with 10 bases between the two ends. CDR3 size: 12 residues. Germline V gives CDR1 SEHNR, CDR2 FQNEAQ (reference sequence). The chain's CDR3 is CASSRDLHEQYF. CDR3 bases: TGTGCCAGCAGCCGGGATCTGCACGAGCAGTACTTC.